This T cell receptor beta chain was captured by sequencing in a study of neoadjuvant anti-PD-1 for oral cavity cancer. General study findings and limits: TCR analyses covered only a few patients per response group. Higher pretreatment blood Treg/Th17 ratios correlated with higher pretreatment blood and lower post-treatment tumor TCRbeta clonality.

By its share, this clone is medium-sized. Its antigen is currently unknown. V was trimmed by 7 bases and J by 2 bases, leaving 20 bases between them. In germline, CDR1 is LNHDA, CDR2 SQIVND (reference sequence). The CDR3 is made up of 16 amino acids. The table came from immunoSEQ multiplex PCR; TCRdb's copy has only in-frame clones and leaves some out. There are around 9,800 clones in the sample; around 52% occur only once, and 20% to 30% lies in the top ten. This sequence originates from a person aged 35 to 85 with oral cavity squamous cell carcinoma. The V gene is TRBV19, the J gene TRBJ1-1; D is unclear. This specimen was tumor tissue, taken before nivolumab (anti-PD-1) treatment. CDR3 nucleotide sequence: TGTGCCAGTACAAGCAGGTATGCGAGGGTAAACACTGAAGCTTTCTTT. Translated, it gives CASTSRYARVNTEAFF.